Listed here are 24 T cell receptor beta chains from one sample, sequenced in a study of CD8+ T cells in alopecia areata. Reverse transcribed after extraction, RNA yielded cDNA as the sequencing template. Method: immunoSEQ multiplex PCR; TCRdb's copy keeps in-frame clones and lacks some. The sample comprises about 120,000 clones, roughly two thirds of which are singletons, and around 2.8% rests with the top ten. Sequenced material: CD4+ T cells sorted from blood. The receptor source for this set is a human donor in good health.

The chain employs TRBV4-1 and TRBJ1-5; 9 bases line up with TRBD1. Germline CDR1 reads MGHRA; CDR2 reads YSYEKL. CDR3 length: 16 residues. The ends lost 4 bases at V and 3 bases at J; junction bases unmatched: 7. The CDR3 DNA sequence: TGCGCCAGCAGCCCGCCGGACAGGGGTACCAATCAGCCCCAGCATTTT. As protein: CASSPPDRGTNQPQHF.

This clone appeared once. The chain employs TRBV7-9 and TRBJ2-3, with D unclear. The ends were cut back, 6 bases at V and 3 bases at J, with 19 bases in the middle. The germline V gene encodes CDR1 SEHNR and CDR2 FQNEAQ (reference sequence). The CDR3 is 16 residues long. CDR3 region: CASSSPINQATDTQYF. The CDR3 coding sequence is TGTGCCAGCAGTTCCCCTATCAATCAGGCGACAGATACGCAGTATTTT. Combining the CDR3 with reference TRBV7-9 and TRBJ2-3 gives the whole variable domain DTGVSQNPRHKITKRGQNVTFRCDPISEHNRLYWYRQTLGQGPEFLTYFQNEAQLEKSRLLSDRFSAERPKGSFSTLEIQRTEQGDSAMYLCASSSPINQATDTQYFGPGTRLTVL.

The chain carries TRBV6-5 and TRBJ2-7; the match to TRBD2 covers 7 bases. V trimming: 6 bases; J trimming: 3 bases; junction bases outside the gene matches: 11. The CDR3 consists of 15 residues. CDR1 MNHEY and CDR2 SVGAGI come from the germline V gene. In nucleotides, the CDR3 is TGTGCCAGCAGACAAGCGGGGAATTCTCTCTACGAGCAGTACTTC. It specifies CASRQAGNSLYEQYF.

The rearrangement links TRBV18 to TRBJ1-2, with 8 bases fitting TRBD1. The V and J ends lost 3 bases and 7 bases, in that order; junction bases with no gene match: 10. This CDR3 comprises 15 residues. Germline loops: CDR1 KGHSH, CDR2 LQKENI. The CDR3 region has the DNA TGTGCCAGCTCACCCGGACAGGGCGGAGAGGTTGGCTACACCTTC. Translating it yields CASSPGQGGEVGYTF.

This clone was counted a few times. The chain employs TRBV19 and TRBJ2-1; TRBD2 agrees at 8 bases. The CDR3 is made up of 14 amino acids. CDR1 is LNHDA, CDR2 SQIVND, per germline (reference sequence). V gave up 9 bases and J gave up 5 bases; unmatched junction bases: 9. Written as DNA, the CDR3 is TGTGCCAGACCGCCAAGACTAGCGAACAATGAGCAGTTCTTC. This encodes CARPPRLANNEQFF.

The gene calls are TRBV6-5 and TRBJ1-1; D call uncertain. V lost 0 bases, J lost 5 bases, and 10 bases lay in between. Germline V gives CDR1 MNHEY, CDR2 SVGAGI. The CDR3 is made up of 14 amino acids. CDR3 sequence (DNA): TGTGCCAGCAGTTACTCGACCATGGCGACTGAAGCTTTCTTT. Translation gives CASSYSTMATEAFF.

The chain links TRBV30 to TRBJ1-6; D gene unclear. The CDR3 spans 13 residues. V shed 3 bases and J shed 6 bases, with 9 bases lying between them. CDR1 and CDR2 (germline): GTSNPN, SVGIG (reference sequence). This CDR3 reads CAWSKSVNSPLHF. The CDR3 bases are TGTGCCTGGAGCAAGTCAGTTAATTCACCCCTCCACTTT.

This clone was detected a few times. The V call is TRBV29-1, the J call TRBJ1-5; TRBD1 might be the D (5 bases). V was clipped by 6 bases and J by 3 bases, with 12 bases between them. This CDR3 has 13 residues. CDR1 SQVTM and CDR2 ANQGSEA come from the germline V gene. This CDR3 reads CSVGERVNQPQHF. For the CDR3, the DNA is TGCAGCGTGGGGGAGAGGGTCAATCAGCCCCAGCATTTT.

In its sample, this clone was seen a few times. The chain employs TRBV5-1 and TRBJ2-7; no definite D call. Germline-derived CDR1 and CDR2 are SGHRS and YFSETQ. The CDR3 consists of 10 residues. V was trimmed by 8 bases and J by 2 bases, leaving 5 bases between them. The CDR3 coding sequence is TGCGCCAGATTCACCTACGAGCAGTACTTC. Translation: CARFTYEQYF.

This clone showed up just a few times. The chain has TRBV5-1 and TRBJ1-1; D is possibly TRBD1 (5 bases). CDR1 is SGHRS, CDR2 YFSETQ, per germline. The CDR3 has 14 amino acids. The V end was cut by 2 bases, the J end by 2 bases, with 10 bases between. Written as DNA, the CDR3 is TGCGCCAGCAGCTTTGACAGACCAAACACTGAAGCTTTCTTT. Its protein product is CASSFDRPNTEAFF.

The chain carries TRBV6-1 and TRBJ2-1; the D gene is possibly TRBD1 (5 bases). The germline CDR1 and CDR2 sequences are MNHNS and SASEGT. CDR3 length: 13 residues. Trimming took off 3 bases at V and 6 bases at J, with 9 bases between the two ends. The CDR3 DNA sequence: TGTGCCAGCAGTGACAGGGTTGGCAATGAGCAGTTCTTC. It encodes CASSDRVGNEQFF.

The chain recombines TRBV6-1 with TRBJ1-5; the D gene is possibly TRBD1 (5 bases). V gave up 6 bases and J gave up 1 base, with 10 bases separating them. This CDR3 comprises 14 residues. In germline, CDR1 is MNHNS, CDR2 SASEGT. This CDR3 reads CASRTVVSNQPQHF. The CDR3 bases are TGTGCCAGCAGGACAGTGGTCAGCAATCAGCCCCAGCATTTT.

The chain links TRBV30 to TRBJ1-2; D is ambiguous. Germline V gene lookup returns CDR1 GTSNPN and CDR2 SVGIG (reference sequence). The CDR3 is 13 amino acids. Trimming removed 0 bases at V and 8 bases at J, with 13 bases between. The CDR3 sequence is CAWSVRRQMGYTF. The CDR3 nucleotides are TGTGCCTGGAGTGTACGTCGCCAGATGGGCTACACCTTC.

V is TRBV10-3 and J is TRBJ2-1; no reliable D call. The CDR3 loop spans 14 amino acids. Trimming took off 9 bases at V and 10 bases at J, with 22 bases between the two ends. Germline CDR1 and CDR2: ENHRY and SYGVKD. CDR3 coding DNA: TGTGCCATAAGCCCAAGGGCCGAGGAGAAAGAGCAGTTCTTC. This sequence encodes CAISPRAEEKEQFF.

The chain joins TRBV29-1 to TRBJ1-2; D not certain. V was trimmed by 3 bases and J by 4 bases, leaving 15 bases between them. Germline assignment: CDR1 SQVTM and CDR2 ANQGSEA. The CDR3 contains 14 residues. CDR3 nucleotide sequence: TGCAGCGTTGAGACCGACCCGAACTCCTATGGCTACACCTTC. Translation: CSVETDPNSYGYTF.

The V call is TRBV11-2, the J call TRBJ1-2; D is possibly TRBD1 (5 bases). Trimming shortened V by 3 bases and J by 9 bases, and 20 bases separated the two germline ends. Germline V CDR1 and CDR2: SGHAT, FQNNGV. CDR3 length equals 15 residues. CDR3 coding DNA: TGTGCCAGCAGCTTCGGGACCGCGGTAGTAGATCGCTACACCTTC. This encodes CASSFGTAVVDRYTF.

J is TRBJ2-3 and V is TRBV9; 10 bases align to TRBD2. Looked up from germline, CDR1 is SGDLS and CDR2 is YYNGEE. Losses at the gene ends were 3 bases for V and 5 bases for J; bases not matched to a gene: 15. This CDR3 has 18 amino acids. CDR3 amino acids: CASSETRRLAGVGDTQYF. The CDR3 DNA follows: TGTGCCAGCAGCGAAACCCGAAGGCTAGCGGGGGTTGGAGATACGCAGTATTTT.

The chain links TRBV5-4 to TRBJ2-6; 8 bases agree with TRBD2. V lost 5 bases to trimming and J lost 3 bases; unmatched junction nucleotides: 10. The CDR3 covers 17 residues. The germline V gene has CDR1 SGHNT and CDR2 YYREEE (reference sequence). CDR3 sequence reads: CASRSAAGASGANVLTF. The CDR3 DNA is TGTGCCAGCAGATCGGCAGCGGGGGCTAGTGGGGCCAACGTCCTGACTTTC. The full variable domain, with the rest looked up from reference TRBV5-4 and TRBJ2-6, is ETGVTQSPTHLIKTRGQQVTLRCSSQSGHNTVSWYQQALGQGPQFIFQYYREEENGRGNFPPRFSGLQFPNYSSELNVNALELDDSALYLCASRSAAGASGANVLTFGAGSRLTVL.

The CDR3 nucleotides read TGTGCCAGCAGCCCAGCCGACAGATCCACTGAAGCTTTCTTT. This codes for CASSPADRSTEAFF. This sequence joins TRBV5-4 and TRBJ1-1; maybe TRBD1 (5 bases). From germline, CDR1 is SGHNT and CDR2 YYREEE (reference sequence). The CDR3 length is 14 residues. V lost 4 bases and J 4 bases, leaving 14 bases between the germline ends.

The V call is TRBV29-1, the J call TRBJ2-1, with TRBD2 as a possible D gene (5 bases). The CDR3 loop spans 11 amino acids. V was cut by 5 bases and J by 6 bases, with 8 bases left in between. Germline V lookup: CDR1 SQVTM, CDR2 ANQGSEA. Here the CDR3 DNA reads TGCAGCGTTCGTGGGAGCAATGAGCAGTTCTTC. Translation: CSVRGSNEQFF.

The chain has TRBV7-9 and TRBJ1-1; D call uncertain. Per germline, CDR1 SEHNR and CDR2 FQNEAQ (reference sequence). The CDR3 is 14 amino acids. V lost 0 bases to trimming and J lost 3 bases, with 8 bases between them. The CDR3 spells CASSLAKGHTEAFF. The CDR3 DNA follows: TGTGCCAGCAGCTTAGCGAAGGGCCACACTGAAGCTTTCTTT.

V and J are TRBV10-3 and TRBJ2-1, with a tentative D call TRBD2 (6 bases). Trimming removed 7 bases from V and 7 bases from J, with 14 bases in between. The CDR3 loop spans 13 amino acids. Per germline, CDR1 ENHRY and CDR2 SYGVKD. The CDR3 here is CAIKDGGRNEQFF. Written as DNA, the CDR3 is TGTGCCATCAAGGACGGGGGTCGGAATGAGCAGTTCTTC.

The DNA of the CDR3 is TGTGCCAGCAGCTTAGTTCCGGGACAGGGTGGCTACACCTTC. Protein sequence: CASSLVPGQGGYTF. The gene calls are TRBV7-8 and TRBJ1-2; 9 bases map to TRBD1. V trimming: 1 base; J trimming: 7 bases; junction bases outside the gene matches: 4. This CDR3 has 14 amino acids. Germline-derived CDR1 and CDR2 are SGHVS and FQNEAQ.

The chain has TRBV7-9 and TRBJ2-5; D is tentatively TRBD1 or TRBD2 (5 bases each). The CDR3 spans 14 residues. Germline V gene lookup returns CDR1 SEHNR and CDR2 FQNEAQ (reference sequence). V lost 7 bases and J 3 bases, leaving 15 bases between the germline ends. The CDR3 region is CASTPPGPKETQYF. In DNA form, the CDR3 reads TGTGCCAGCACCCCCCCGGGACCTAAAGAGACCCAGTACTTC.